Listed below are T cell receptor beta chains from one sample, sequenced in a study of response to subunit inactivated influenza vaccine. TCRdb analysed the RT-PCR reads with MiXCR anew, one entry per CDR3 protein. The profile shows approximately 530,000 distinct CDR3 sequences, 7.2% of them singletons. This specimen was PBMCs from blood, taken about 23 months after vaccination. These receptors originate from a man aged 50 to 69 who received an inactivated influenza vaccine. Each CDR3 is given with its conserved first and last residue. D genes are given only for firm matches. Expanded clones get a size class; other rows say once, few or many, or leave the size out.

clone_size	j_call	v_call	d_call	cdr3_aa	cdr3_nt
many	TRBJ2-2	TRBV5-5	TRBD1	CASSLRGPGELFF	TGTGCCAGCAGCTTGAGGGGGCCCGGGGAGCTGTTTTTT
few	TRBJ2-7	TRBV12-3/TRBV12-4	TRBD1	CAVGETGDTPYEQYF	TGTGCTGTTGGGGAGACAGGGGACACCCCCTACGAGCAGTACTTC
.	TRBJ1-1	TRBV14	.	CASSWGLYTEAFF	TGTGCCAGCAGCTGGGGACTGTACACTGAAGCTTTCTTT
many	TRBJ2-1	TRBV29-1	TRBD2	CSVKGLAGERNEQFF	TGCAGCGTTAAGGGACTAGCGGGAGAGAGGAATGAGCAGTTCTTC
few	TRBJ1-5	TRBV4-1	.	CASSPTDYSNQPQHF	TGCGCCAGCAGCCCGACGGACTATAGCAATCAGCCCCAGCATTTT
many	TRBJ2-2	TRBV9	.	CASTRPTGELFF	TGTGCCAGCACCCGTCCCACCGGGGAGCTGTTTTTT
few	TRBJ2-7	TRBV20-1	TRBD1	CSASRGTGGYEQYF	TGCAGTGCTAGTCGCGGGACAGGGGGCTACGAGCAGTACTTC
.	TRBJ2-1	TRBV3-1	.	CASSTRTSYNEQFF	TGTGCCAGCAGCACCCGGACTTCCTACAATGAGCAGTTCTTC
.	TRBJ2-1	TRBV27	TRBD2	CASSPRTSAWDNEQFF	TGTGCCAGCAGTCCCCGGACTAGCGCGTGGGACAATGAGCAGTTCTTC
.	TRBJ2-5	TRBV6-5	.	CASSYRGWGETQYF	TGTGCCAGCAGTTACAGGGGCTGGGGAGAGACCCAGTACTTC
.	TRBJ2-7	TRBV20-1	TRBD2	CSASPSGRALSYEQYF	TGCAGTGCTAGCCCCAGCGGGAGGGCCCTATCCTACGAGCAGTACTTC
.	TRBJ2-7	TRBV5-1	.	CASITSLSYEQYF	TGCGCCAGCATAACATCGCTCTCCTACGAGCAGTACTTC
few	TRBJ2-2	TRBV4-2	.	CASSQEGFANTGELFF	TGTGCCAGCAGCCAAGAAGGGTTTGCGAACACCGGGGAGCTGTTTTTT
.	TRBJ2-1	TRBV20-1	TRBD1	CSASPFLTGGPYNEQFF	TGCAGTGCTAGTCCTTTTCTTACAGGGGGGCCCTACAATGAGCAGTTCTTC
.	TRBJ2-2	TRBV11-2	TRBD2	CASSDLETSGGPRTGELFF	TGTGCCAGCAGCGACTTAGAGACTAGCGGGGGGCCGAGGACCGGGGAGCTGTTTTTT
.	TRBJ2-1	TRBV29-1	.	CSVTDYSHYNEQFF	TGCAGCGTTACAGATTACAGCCACTACAATGAGCAGTTCTTC
.	TRBJ2-6	TRBV6-1	.	CASSKPSVSGANVLTF	TGTGCCAGCAGTAAACCTTCAGTCTCTGGGGCCAACGTCCTGACTTTC
.	TRBJ1-1	TRBV12-3/TRBV12-4	.	CASSINRVFTEAFF	TGTGCCAGCAGCATAAACAGGGTTTTCACTGAAGCTTTCTTT
many	TRBJ2-7	TRBV5-6	TRBD1	CASSLVSGGSYEQYF	TGTGCCAGCAGCTTGGTATCAGGGGGCTCCTACGAGCAGTACTTC
many	TRBJ2-1	TRBV12-3/TRBV12-4	TRBD2	CASSRLAGGPGNEQFF	TGTGCCAGCAGTCGCCTAGCGGGAGGGCCGGGCAATGAGCAGTTCTTC
.	TRBJ2-2	TRBV11-2	.	CASSLVFGVGTGELFF	TGTGCCAGCAGCTTAGTGTTCGGAGTAGGCACCGGGGAGCTGTTTTTT
few	TRBJ1-1	TRBV5-1	TRBD1	CASSSQGAEAFF	TGCGCCAGCAGCTCACAGGGGGCTGAAGCTTTCTTT
few	TRBJ1-2	TRBV25-1	.	CASSHPTEGLGYGYTF	TGTGCCAGCAGTCACCCCACCGAGGGCCTTGGCTATGGCTACACCTTC
.	TRBJ2-1	TRBV11-1	TRBD2	CASTKSGTSSNEQFF	TGTGCCAGCACCAAAAGCGGGACTAGCAGCAATGAGCAGTTCTTC
few	TRBJ1-1	TRBV2	.	CASSDGRNTEAFF	TGTGCCAGCAGTGATGGACGGAACACTGAAGCTTTCTTT
few	TRBJ2-5	TRBV4-1	.	CASSQSRDQETQYF	TGCGCCAGCAGCCAATCCCGGGACCAAGAGACCCAGTACTTC
.	TRBJ2-1	TRBV6-5	.	CASSYSIGLYNEQFF	TGTGCCAGCAGTTACTCGATTGGGTTGTACAATGAGCAGTTCTTC
few	TRBJ2-1	TRBV9	TRBD1	CASSVGGTGENHEQFF	TGTGCCAGCAGCGTAGGTGGGACAGGGGAAAATCATGAGCAGTTCTTC
few	TRBJ2-1	TRBV4-1	TRBD2	CASSQGGGLAAYNEQFF	TGCGCCAGCAGCCAAGGAGGGGGACTAGCGGCCTACAATGAGCAGTTCTTC
.	TRBJ2-7	TRBV12-3/TRBV12-4	.	CASSFSTGFNEQYF	TGTGCCAGCAGTTTTTCCACTGGGTTCAACGAGCAGTACTTC
few	TRBJ1-2	TRBV12-3/TRBV12-4	TRBD1	CATRTGFRYGYTF	TGTGCCACCAGGACAGGATTTCGATATGGCTACACCTTC
many	TRBJ2-3	TRBV5-1	TRBD2	CASSLLKLAGPDTQYF	TGCGCCAGCAGCTTGCTTAAACTAGCGGGCCCAGATACGCAGTATTTT
many	TRBJ2-1	TRBV24-1	.	CATMDSYNEQFF	TGTGCCACCATGGACAGTTACAATGAGCAGTTCTTC
few	TRBJ2-1	TRBV25-1	TRBD2	CASRDSGGRYNEQFF	TGTGCCAGCAGAGACTCTGGCGGGAGATACAATGAGCAGTTCTTC
many	TRBJ2-1	TRBV7-6	.	CASSLSLRSGGLVFF	TGTGCCAGCAGCTTATCCCTCCGTAGTGGGGGCTTGGTGTTCTTC
few	TRBJ2-4	TRBV6-5	TRBD1	CASSYSRQGAKNIQYF	TGTGCCAGCAGTTACTCCAGACAGGGAGCCAAAAACATTCAGTACTTC
many	TRBJ2-1	TRBV6-2/TRBV6-3	.	CASSYGGYNEQFF	TGTGCCAGCAGTTACGGGGGCTACAATGAGCAGTTCTTC
.	TRBJ2-1	TRBV3-1	.	CASSRSSLRANEQFF	TGTGCCAGCAGCCGCTCGTCCCTTCGGGCCAATGAGCAGTTCTTC
.	TRBJ2-5	TRBV12-3/TRBV12-4	.	CASTQSKTQYF	TGTGCCAGCACCCAGAGTAAGACCCAGTACTTC
.	TRBJ1-2	TRBV29-1	.	CSVAGADYGYTF	TGCAGCGTTGCGGGGGCCGACTATGGCTACACCTTC
.	TRBJ2-1	TRBV10-3	.	CAISGDGSSIYNEQFF	TGTGCCATCAGTGGGGATGGGTCCTCTATCTACAATGAGCAGTTCTTC
few	TRBJ1-4	TRBV6-1	.	CATKDWGGGEKLFF	TGTGCCACCAAAGACTGGGGGGGCGGTGAAAAACTGTTTTTT
.	TRBJ2-2	TRBV10-3	.	CAISKNSGNTGELFF	TGTGCCATCAGTAAAAACTCCGGGAACACCGGGGAGCTGTTTTTT
.	TRBJ1-4	TRBV25-1	.	CASSVFGETTNEKLFF	TGTGCCAGCAGTGTGTTTGGGGAAACAACTAATGAAAAACTGTTTTTT
many	TRBJ2-1	TRBV20-1	.	CSAPEYNEQFF	TGCAGCGCCCCGGAGTACAATGAGCAGTTCTTC
few	TRBJ1-4	TRBV6-1	TRBD1	CASRRTGNNEKLFF	TGTGCCAGCAGGCGGACAGGGAATAATGAAAAACTGTTTTTT
.	TRBJ1-5	TRBV10-2	TRBD1	CASQTGGLGNQPQHF	TGCGCCAGCCAAACAGGGGGCCTGGGCAATCAGCCCCAGCATTTT
many	TRBJ2-1	TRBV5-1	.	CASSLRASSYNEQFF	TGCGCCAGCAGCCTCAGGGCGAGTTCCTACAATGAGCAGTTCTTC
few	TRBJ2-1	TRBV20-1	.	CSASDPSSYNEQFF	TGCAGTGCCTCAGACCCGAGCTCCTACAATGAGCAGTTCTTC
few	TRBJ2-1	TRBV6-2/TRBV6-3	TRBD2	CASSYSTSGVYNEQFF	TGTGCCAGCAGTTACTCGACTAGCGGGGTTTACAATGAGCAGTTCTTC
few	TRBJ2-3	TRBV7-2	.	CASSLAGLSQANTDTQYF	TGTGCCAGCAGCTTAGCGGGCCTTTCTCAAGCAAACACAGATACGCAGTATTTT
.	TRBJ2-7	TRBV20-1	TRBD1	CSAKFGDRGEQYF	TGCAGTGCTAAATTCGGGGACAGGGGCGAGCAGTACTTC
few	TRBJ1-2	TRBV5-6	.	CASSLGQVQTRIYGYTF	TGTGCCAGCAGCTTGGGCCAGGTTCAGACCAGGATCTATGGCTACACCTTC
few	TRBJ2-2	TRBV6-2/TRBV6-3	.	CASKTQGYPGELFF	TGTGCCAGCAAGACACAGGGTTACCCCGGGGAGCTGTTTTTT
.	TRBJ2-5	TRBV3-1	.	CASSPRRTVQETQYF	TGTGCCAGCAGCCCCCGCCGGACAGTCCAAGAGACCCAGTACTTC
.	TRBJ1-1	TRBV4-1	.	CASTLSPFNTEAFF	TGCGCCAGCACCCTGTCGCCGTTTAACACTGAAGCTTTCTTT
many	TRBJ2-1	TRBV5-1	TRBD2	CASSLGLAELGEQFF	TGCGCCAGCAGCTTAGGACTAGCGGAATTGGGTGAGCAGTTCTTC
few	TRBJ2-1	TRBV27	TRBD2	CASTPLAGGPGEQFF	TGTGCCAGCACCCCACTAGCGGGAGGGCCCGGTGAGCAGTTCTTC
many	TRBJ2-5	TRBV19	TRBD2	CASSFAGLTGETQYF	TGTGCCAGTAGCTTCGCGGGACTAACCGGAGAGACCCAGTACTTC
few	TRBJ1-6	TRBV20-1	.	CSARDFYQGNSPLHF	TGCAGTGCTAGAGATTTTTATCAAGGGAATTCACCCCTCCACTTT